These 9 T cell receptor beta chains originate from one sample sequenced in a study of control samples from healthy donors and cancer patients. The table came from immunoSEQ multiplex PCR; TCRdb's copy has only in-frame clones and leaves some out. The table shows roughly 92,000 clones, with roughly 89% occurring only once. Material for sequencing was blood. Every receptor here comes from a woman aged 60-75 years in good health.

The CDR3 is CASSLQRGAGGNEQYF. CDR3 bases: TGCGCCAGCAGCTTACAGAGGGGGGCAGGGGGCAACGAGCAGTACTTC. The chain carries TRBV4-3 and TRBJ2-7, with 8 bases fitting TRBD1. Trimming took 5 bases from V and 5 from J; bases not matched to a gene: 14. Germline V gene data show CDR1 as LGHNA and CDR2 as YSLEER. CDR3 size: 16 residues.

This chain connects TRBV6-5 to TRBJ1-5, with TRBD1 identical over 7 bases. Losses at the gene ends were 6 bases for V and 9 bases for J; bases not matched to a gene: 2. Germline V gives CDR1 MNHEY, CDR2 SVGAGI. This CDR3 has 11 amino acids. The CDR3 coding sequence is TGTGCCAGCAGCTCAGGGGGGCCCCAGCATTTT. Translating gives CASSSGGPQHF.

The chain recombines TRBV6-5 with TRBJ2-1; unclear D gene. V dropped 6 bases and J dropped 0 bases, with 12 bases sitting between them. Germline CDR1 is MNHEY and CDR2 is SVGAGI. The CDR3 runs 15 residues. The CDR3 sequence: CASSKEPSSYNEQFF. CDR3 sequence (DNA): TGTGCCAGCAGCAAAGAGCCAAGCTCCTACAATGAGCAGTTCTTC.

The rearrangement uses TRBV5-4 and TRBJ2-3; 14 nucleotides agree with TRBD2. The CDR3 is 16 amino acids. Germline lookup yields CDR1 SGHNT and CDR2 YYREEE (reference sequence). V trimming: 4 bases; J trimming: 9 bases; junction bases outside the gene matches: 10. CDR3 residues: CASSVGLAGVGETQYF. The CDR3 DNA reads as TGTGCCAGCAGCGTGGGACTAGCGGGAGTAGGTGAGACGCAGTATTTT.

This clone was seen a handful of times. The chain carries TRBV25-1 and TRBJ2-2; the match to TRBD1 covers 8 bases. CDR1 and CDR2 (germline): MGHDK, SYGVNS. The CDR3 contains 15 residues. Trimming cost V 8 bases and J 4 bases; bases outside gene matches: 9. CDR3 loop: CASSRTGLGTGELFF. CDR3 DNA sequence: TGTGCCAGCTCGCGGACAGGGTTGGGCACCGGGGAGCTGTTTTTT.

DNA for the CDR3: TGTGCCAGCACCCCTTCGGCAGGGACTGAAGCTTTCTTT. It codes for CASTPSAGTEAFF. The chain couples TRBV12-3 or TRBV12-4 to TRBJ1-1, with a tentative D call TRBD1 (5 bases). V was cut by 7 bases and J by 5 bases, with 14 bases left in between. The CDR3 spans 13 residues.

A single count supports this clone. The V call is TRBV10-2, the J call TRBJ1-3; D remains unclear. The CDR3 has 15 amino acids. CDR1 and CDR2 from the germline V gene are WSHSY and SAAADI. Between the trimmed V and J ends, which lost 8 bases and 2 bases, there was a span of 16 bases. This chain's CDR3 is CASQKAVEPGNTIYF. In DNA form, the CDR3 reads TGCGCCAGCCAGAAGGCCGTAGAACCTGGAAACACCATATATTTT.

The chain recombines TRBV6-5 with TRBJ1-1, with 10 positions matching TRBD1. Losses at the gene ends were 2 bases for V and 4 bases for J; bases not matched to a gene: 7. This CDR3 has 16 amino acids. Germline CDR1 MNHEY, CDR2 SVGAGI. CDR3 nucleotides: TGTGCCAGCAGTTACACCGGGACAGGGGTTCGCACTGAAGCTTTCTTT. It yields the protein CASSYTGTGVRTEAFF.

The CDR3 sequence: CAVQGGSYNEQFF. CDR3 nucleotide sequence: TGTGCCGTCCAGGGTGGGAGCTACAATGAGCAGTTCTTC. This chain links TRBV28 with TRBJ2-1, with D possibly called TRBD1 or TRBD2 (5 bases each). Germline V gives CDR1 MDHEN, CDR2 SYDVKM. V lost 11 bases and J 3 bases, leaving 14 bases between the germline ends. The CDR3 has 13 amino acids. The full variable domain, its missing parts supplied by reference TRBV28 and TRBJ2-1, is DVKVTQSSRYLVKRTGEKVFLECVQDMDHENMFWYRQDPGLGLRLIYFSYDVKMKEKGDIPEGYSVSREKKERFSLILESASTNQTSMYLCAVQGGSYNEQFFGPGTRLTVL.